This passage covers 19 T cell receptor beta chains from one sample sequenced in a study of identifying expanded T cells in peripheral blood (dated by TCRdb to between 2017 and 2020). The library was built by means of the immunoSEQ multiplex PCR assay. TCRdb took over this immuneACCESS table, retaining in-frame rearrangements with V and J assigned. Such tables are incomplete; in checked studies, under half of the missing clones stem from an unresolved V gene, and the remainder is unexplained. This sample is represented by some 120,000 clones; 84% of them were singletons. The ten largest clones represent around 3.3% of the sample. The sequencing input was blood. These receptor sequences come from a person aged 18 to 70 in good health.

This sequence joins TRBV9 and TRBJ2-7; 11 bases are shared with TRBD1. The CDR3 sequence is 14 residues long. Losses at the gene ends were 3 bases for V and 2 bases for J; bases not matched to a gene: 1. Germline CDR1 and CDR2: SGDLS and YYNGEE. The CDR3: CASSEGQGAYEQYF. DNA for the CDR3: TGTGCCAGCAGCGAGGGACAGGGGGCCTACGAGCAGTACTTC.

This rearrangement joins TRBV9 to TRBJ1-3; unclear D gene. In germline, CDR1 is SGDLS, CDR2 YYNGEE. Trimming pared 3 bases from V and 8 bases from J, leaving 15 bases between. CDR3 length: 14 amino acids. The CDR3: CASSAPTRIDTIYF. CDR3 nucleotides: TGTGCCAGCAGCGCGCCAACCCGTATCGACACCATATATTTT. The full variable domain, completed using reference TRBV9 and TRBJ1-3, is DSGVTQTPKHLITATGQRVTLRCSPRSGDLSVYWYQQSLDQGLQFLIQYYNGEERAKGNILERFSAQQFPDLHSELNLSSLELGDSALYFCASSAPTRIDTIYFGEGSWLTVV.

This clone appeared once. The chain combines TRBV7-3 with TRBJ1-1, with D hard to call. The CDR3 is 13 residues long. Per the germline V gene, CDR1 is SGHTA and CDR2 is FQGTGA. V lost 5 bases and J lost 8, with 15 bases in between. CDR3 in DNA: TGTGCCAGCAGCGTAAGTACCCGGACGGAAGCTTTCTTT. Translated, it gives CASSVSTRTEAFF.

V usage is TRBV7-9 and J usage is TRBJ1-1, with D unresolved. V was trimmed by 3 bases and J by 8 bases, leaving 16 bases between them. This CDR3 region has 14 residues. CDR1 SEHNR and CDR2 FQNEAQ come from the germline V gene (reference sequence). For the CDR3, the DNA is TGTGCCAGCAGCTTCTTGGATGCCTCGAAGGAAGCTTTCTTT. Residues: CASSFLDASKEAFF.

The V and J genes are TRBV5-4 and TRBJ2-1, with D hard to call. The CDR3 covers 15 residues. Germline-derived CDR1 and CDR2 are SGHNT and YYREEE (reference sequence). The V end was cut by 0 bases, the J end by 7 bases, with 14 bases between. For the CDR3, the DNA is TGTGCCAGCAGCTTGGCTCGAAACACAAAGAATGAGCAGTTCTTC. Protein: CASSLARNTKNEQFF.

In its sample, this clone was seen once. The chain couples TRBV7-9 to TRBJ2-1, with a possible D match to TRBD2 (5 bases). CDR1 is SEHNR, CDR2 FQNEAQ, per germline (reference sequence). Deletions cut 6 bases from V and 0 bases from J, with 15 bases between. There are 16 residues in the CDR3. For the CDR3, the DNA is TGTGCCAGCAGTCCAATACAGCGGAGCTCCTACAATGAGCAGTTCTTC. The encoded protein is CASSPIQRSSYNEQFF.

This clone appeared a few times. This chain links TRBV6-5 with TRBJ2-4; the match to TRBD1 covers 9 bases. CDR1 is MNHEY and CDR2 is SVGAGI in the germline V gene. CDR3 length equals 15 residues. With V trimmed by 2 bases and J by 7 bases, 6 bases remained unmatched. The CDR3 spells CASSYDRGGRNIQYF. Here the CDR3 DNA reads TGTGCCAGCAGTTACGACAGGGGGGGCAGGAACATTCAGTACTTC.

The chain uses TRBV5-1 and TRBJ2-1, with TRBD2 identical over 8 bases. The germline V gene encodes CDR1 SGHRS and CDR2 YFSETQ. This CDR3 has 14 residues. The V gene end was trimmed by 2 bases and the J gene end by 2 bases; junction bases not matched to a gene: 0. The CDR3 DNA reads TGCGCCAGCAGCTTAGCGGGGGCCTACAATGAGCAGTTCTTC. It encodes CASSLAGAYNEQFF.

This chain uses TRBV11-3 with TRBJ2-7; D is tentatively TRBD1 or TRBD2 (5 bases each). The germline V and J ends were trimmed by 1 base and 0 bases, with 16 bases remaining between them. This CDR3 spans 17 amino acids. The V gene's germline CDR1 is SGHNT and CDR2 YENEEA. The CDR3 here is CASSLGGGWDGSYEQYF. CDR3 DNA: TGTGCCAGCAGCTTAGGTGGGGGTTGGGACGGCTCCTACGAGCAGTACTTC.

The CDR3 region is CASQSSGANVLTF. The CDR3 DNA is TGCGCCAGCCAGAGCTCTGGGGCCAACGTCCTGACTTTC. V gene TRBV10-1 combines with J gene TRBJ2-6; no definite D call. The CDR3 length is 13 residues. V was shortened by 8 bases and J by 0 bases, with 5 bases between the two germline ends. In germline, CDR1 is WNHNN, CDR2 SYGVQD (reference sequence).

V gene TRBV6-5 combines with J gene TRBJ2-2; D not resolved. The CDR3 has 12 residues. Trimming pared 6 bases from V and 5 bases from J, leaving 7 bases between. The V gene's germline CDR1 is MNHEY and CDR2 SVGAGI. In DNA form, the CDR3 reads TGTGCCAGCAGGGATGCAACCGGGGAGCTGTTTTTT. Protein product: CASRDATGELFF.

The sample holds one count of this clone. The chain carries TRBV6-1 and TRBJ2-7; no clear D gene. The V and J ends lost 5 bases and 4 bases respectively, with 12 bases between them. The germline V gene has CDR1 MNHNS and CDR2 SASEGT. The length of the CDR3 is 13 residues. The CDR3 sequence: CASSLQQVYEQYF. For the CDR3, the DNA is TGTGCCAGCAGTTTACAGCAAGTTTACGAGCAGTACTTC.

The V gene is TRBV6-5, the J gene TRBJ1-4, with TRBD1 as a possible D gene (6 bases). The CDR3 contains 13 residues. Trimming removed 6 bases at V and 8 bases at J, with 13 bases between. Germline assignment: CDR1 MNHEY and CDR2 SVGAGI. CDR3 protein: CASRGQGGEKLFF. CDR3 nucleotide sequence: TGTGCCAGCAGAGGACAAGGGGGAGAAAAACTGTTTTTT.

The V and J genes are TRBV11-3 and TRBJ1-1; no clear D gene. The V and J ends lost 1 base and 8 bases respectively, with 5 bases between them. CDR1 is SGHNT and CDR2 is YENEEA in the germline V gene. The CDR3 extends over 11 amino acids. CDR3 in amino acids: CASSLVGEAFF. The CDR3 DNA is TGTGCCAGCAGCTTAGTAGGGGAAGCTTTCTTT. Combining the CDR3 with reference TRBV11-3 and TRBJ1-1 gives the whole variable domain EAGVVQSPRYKIIEKKQPVAFWCNPISGHNTLYWYLQNLGQGPELLIRYENEEAVDDSQLPKDRFSAERLKGVDSTLKIQPAELGDSAVYLCASSLVGEAFFGQGTRLTVV.

The chain combines TRBV19 with TRBJ2-7; no definite D call. Germline lookup yields CDR1 LNHDA and CDR2 SQIVND (reference sequence). The CDR3 runs 13 residues. Deletions cut 2 bases from V and 5 bases from J, with 10 bases between. The CDR3 spells CASSISDIHEQYF. In DNA, the CDR3 is TGTGCCAGTAGTATATCCGACATCCACGAGCAGTACTTC.

The CDR3: CASSYRNSALGYTF. The CDR3 DNA reads as TGTGCCAGCAGTTACCGCAACAGTGCCCTCGGCTACACCTTC. The chain employs TRBV6-5 and TRBJ1-2; D remains unclear. CDR1 is MNHEY and CDR2 is SVGAGI in the germline V gene. V gave up 2 bases and J gave up 8 bases, with 15 bases separating them. The length of the CDR3 is 14 residues.

This sequence joins TRBV14 and TRBJ1-2; 7 bases align to TRBD1. V gave up 1 base and J gave up 8 bases; unmatched junction bases: 10. The CDR3 extends over 15 amino acids. Germline V lookup: CDR1 SGHDN, CDR2 FVKESK. The CDR3 reads CASSQGQGRTGGYTF. The CDR3 DNA sequence: TGTGCCAGCAGCCAAGGACAGGGACGAACGGGGGGCTACACCTTC.

This clone was seen a handful of times. Here the CDR3 reads CASSLGSPLHF. The DNA of the CDR3 is TGTGCCAGCAGCTTAGGCTCACCCCTCCACTTT. This sequence joins TRBV11-3 and TRBJ1-6; D gene ambiguous. The CDR3 covers 11 residues. From germline, CDR1 is SGHNT and CDR2 YENEEA. The ends were cut back, 1 base at V and 10 bases at J, with 2 bases in the middle. Full variable domain (rest looked up from reference TRBV11-3 and TRBJ1-6): EAGVVQSPRYKIIEKKQPVAFWCNPISGHNTLYWYLQNLGQGPELLIRYENEEAVDDSQLPKDRFSAERLKGVDSTLKIQPAELGDSAVYLCASSLGSPLHFGNGTRLTVT.

The chain is built from TRBV5-1 and TRBJ2-3; possibly TRBD1 for D (5 bases). This CDR3 spans 18 amino acids. The ends were cut back, 2 bases at V and 6 bases at J, with 25 bases in the middle. The germline CDR1 and CDR2 sequences are SGHRS and YFSETQ. CDR3 protein: CASSLSSSRRVLMDTQYF. The CDR3 DNA is TGCGCCAGCAGCTTATCGTCAAGTCGCAGGGTACTTATGGATACGCAGTATTTT.